The clone carrying this T cell receptor beta chain was observed once. A read error may account for a junction end that differs from germline. This entry belongs to a study of blood T cells in healthy people across ages. Primed by a sample-barcoded 5' primer and a J-beta primer mix, a second PCR proceeded for 7 to 11 cycles. Each CDR3 protein is one row after TCRdb ran MiXCR on the 5' RACE reads. This sample carries some 370,000 distinct CDR3 sequences, roughly half of them seen once, and the ten largest clones take 51%. The CDR3 has 15 residues. The germline CDR1 and CDR2 sequences are MNHNY and SVGAGI (reference sequence).

This clonotype was obtained from a man aged 60 to 69 in good health. Sequencing was performed on blood. This chain links TRBV6-6 with TRBJ2-7; TRBD2 matches at 7 bases. The DNA of the CDR3 is TGTGCCAGCAGAGCCCGGGAGGCCGGCCCCTACGAGCGGTACTTC. It codes for CASRAREAGPYERYF.